This T cell receptor (beta chain) was profiled in a study of OX40 agonist ivuxolimab in advanced cancers. About the study: The dose-escalation cohort had hepatocellular carcinoma, melanoma, renal cell or head and neck cancer. Findings of the study overall: With doses of 0.1 to 3.0 mg/kg, CD4+ and CD8+ blood T cells had undergone clonal expansion by week 6.

Using immunoSEQ multiplex PCR, the repertoire was profiled, and TCRdb retains in-frame clones only, with some absent. The sample has around 53,000 clones, approximately 80% seen once. This CDR3 is built from 19 residues. After removal of 3 bases from V and 2 bases from J, the junction contained 10 bases not matched to a gene. CDR1 and CDR2 (germline): WNHNN, SYGVQD (reference sequence). A word on this clone: Its antigen is still unknown.

This receptor was identified in an adult with an advanced solid tumor such as melanoma, head and neck, liver or kidney cancer. The sequences come from CD4+ or CD8+ T cells sorted from blood, collected in a trial of the OX40 agonist ivuxolimab. The chain recombines TRBV10-1 with TRBJ2-3; TRBD2 aligns across 14 bases. The DNA for the CDR3 is TGCGCCAGCAGTGAAGGGGGGACTAGCGGGGGCCCTAACACAGATACGCAGTATTTT. This encodes CASSEGGTSGGPNTDTQYF.